This passage covers 14 T cell receptor beta chains from one sample sequenced in a study of shared clonotypes between healthy human individuals. Naive CD8 cells were CD45RO-negative, positively selected for CCR7, excluding terminally differentiated effector memory CD45RA+ cells. The table came from immunoSEQ multiplex PCR; TCRdb's copy has only in-frame clones and leaves some out. The sample carries some 2,100,000 clones, roughly 91% recorded once. Sequencing was performed on naive CD8+ T cells from PBMCs. The receptors here all came from a young man in good health. Some clones in this sample may be carry-over from other donors' samples.

The chain links TRBV2 to TRBJ1-1, with TRBD1 as a possible D gene (5 bases). The CDR3 sequence is 13 residues long. The V and J ends lost 1 base and 5 bases respectively, with 8 bases between them. Germline V CDR1 and CDR2: SNHLY, FYNNEI. The CDR3 region has the DNA TGTGCCAGCAGTGAAGGGAGGGGAACTGAAGCTTTCTTT. Protein sequence: CASSEGRGTEAFF.

This clone turned up a few times. The V gene is TRBV7-2, the J gene TRBJ2-1; weak D call: TRBD2 (5 bases). Trimming removed 5 bases at V and 3 bases at J, with 17 bases between. The CDR3 runs to 16 residues. Germline V lookup: CDR1 SGHTA, CDR2 FQGNSA. CDR3 protein: CASSPLAPRRYNEQFF. The CDR3 region has the DNA TGTGCCAGCAGCCCCTTAGCGCCCCGGCGCTACAATGAGCAGTTCTTC.

This clone has only a few counts. The chain has TRBV19 and TRBJ1-1; possible D gene TRBD1, 5 bases. V lost 4 bases and J 3 bases, leaving 9 bases between the germline ends. From germline, CDR1 is LNHDA and CDR2 SQIVND (reference sequence). The CDR3 covers 13 residues. CDR3 loop: CASSSQGDTEAFF. The CDR3 bases are TGTGCCAGTAGTAGCCAGGGAGACACTGAAGCTTTCTTT. The full variable domain, in which reference TRBV19 and TRBJ1-1 provide the parts outside the CDR3, is DGGITQSPKYLFRKEGQNVTLSCEQNLNHDAMYWYRQDPGQGLRLIYYSQIVNDFQKGDIAEGYSVSREKKESFPLTVTSAQKNPTAFYLCASSSQGDTEAFFGQGTRLTVV.

The V and J genes are TRBV19 and TRBJ1-5; no reliable D call. Germline V lookup: CDR1 LNHDA, CDR2 SQIVND (reference sequence). There are 13 residues in the CDR3. V shed 3 bases and J shed 13 bases, with 16 bases lying between them. CDR3 sequence (DNA): TGTGCCAGTAGTATGGATCGAGAGGACCCACAGCATTTT. This codes for CASSMDREDPQHF.

The V call is TRBV19, the J call TRBJ2-7; no definite D call. V was cut by 5 bases and J by 4 bases, with 9 bases left in between. Germline V gene sequence: CDR1 LNHDA, CDR2 SQIVND (reference sequence). There are 12 residues in the CDR3. The CDR3 spells CASSQSGYEQYF. CDR3 nucleotide sequence: TGTGCCAGTAGTCAGAGTGGGTACGAGCAGTACTTC.

The chain recombines TRBV28 with TRBJ2-6, with TRBD2 matching 7 bases. The CDR3 sequence is 19 residues long. The trim removed 8 bases at V and 0 bases at J, leaving 16 bases unmatched. Germline values: CDR1 MDHEN, CDR2 SYDVKM. The CDR3 DNA follows: TGTGCCAGCCGTGGGGGGGTCGGGGTTGGCTACTCTGGGGCCAACGTCCTGACTTTC. Its translation is CASRGGVGVGYSGANVLTF.

The V gene is TRBV7-8, the J gene TRBJ2-5, with 12 positions matching TRBD2. CDR1 is SGHVS and CDR2 is FQNEAQ in the germline V gene. The CDR3 runs to 16 residues. Trimming cost V 5 bases and J 1 base; bases outside gene matches: 5. In nucleotides, the CDR3 is TGTGCCAGCAGCCCTGGACTAGCGGGAATCCAAGAGACCCAGTACTTC. Amino acid sequence: CASSPGLAGIQETQYF. The full variable domain, completed using reference TRBV7-8 and TRBJ2-5, is GAGVSQSPRYKVAKRGQDVALRCDPISGHVSLFWYQQALGQGPEFLTYFQNEAQLDKSGLPSDRFFAERPEGSVSTLKIQRTQQEDSAVYLCASSPGLAGIQETQYFGPGTRLLVL.

The gene calls are TRBV7-6 and TRBJ2-2; D is ambiguous. Trimming shortened V by 3 bases and J by 5 bases, and 4 bases separated the two germline ends. Germline lookup yields CDR1 SGHVS and CDR2 FNYEAQ. CDR3 length equals 12 residues. The CDR3 DNA sequence: TGTGCCAGCAGCTTTGAAACCGGGGAGCTGTTTTTT. Its protein is CASSFETGELFF.

Note on this clone: Other DNA sequences in the sample encode the same CDR3. J is TRBJ2-7 and V is TRBV10-2; possibly TRBD2 for D (7 bases). The CDR3 has 15 amino acids. V was clipped by 2 bases and J by 4 bases, with 15 bases between them. Looked up from germline, CDR1 is WSHSY and CDR2 is SAAADI. The CDR3, as DNA: TGCGCCAGCAGTGAGACTTCGGGGGGCTGGTACGAGCAGTACTTC. It specifies CASSETSGGWYEQYF.

The chain combines TRBV19 with TRBJ1-1, with TRBD1 matching 7 bases. Germline V gives CDR1 LNHDA, CDR2 SQIVND (reference sequence). Trimming took 3 bases from V and 0 from J; bases not matched to a gene: 4. This CDR3 is built from 15 residues. CDR3 sequence (DNA): TGTGCCAGTAGTATGTGGGACAGATTGAACACTGAAGCTTTCTTT. Translation gives CASSMWDRLNTEAFF.

The rearrangement uses TRBV30 and TRBJ2-5; D is perhaps TRBD1 (5 bases). The end of the DNA aligns better with TRBJ2-7, so the J call may be wrong. The CDR3 covers 13 residues. CDR1 and CDR2 from the germline V gene are GTSNPN and SVGIG (reference sequence). DNA for the CDR3: TGTGCCTGGAGTCAAGGGGTATTATACGAGCAGTACTTC. This translates into CAWSQGVLYEQYF.

As DNA, the CDR3 is TGCGCCAGCAGACCGGAGACCGGGGAGCTGTTTTTT. Protein: CASRPETGELFF. The rearrangement links TRBV4-3 to TRBJ2-2; D gene ambiguous. Trimming took 6 bases from V and 5 from J, leaving 7 bases between them. The CDR3 runs to 12 residues. Per the germline V gene, CDR1 is LGHNA and CDR2 is YSLEER.

The V call is TRBV28, the J call TRBJ2-1; TRBD2 matches at 13 bases. The CDR3 runs 15 residues. The trim removed 2 bases at V and 8 bases at J, leaving 3 bases unmatched. Germline CDR1 reads MDHEN; CDR2 reads SYDVKM. In DNA, the CDR3 is TGTGCCAGCAGTTTAGGGACTAGCGGGACGTATGAGCAGTTCTTC. This codes for CASSLGTSGTYEQFF. Variable domain in full (rest from reference TRBV28 and TRBJ2-1): DVKVTQSSRYLVKRTGEKVFLECVQDMDHENMFWYRQDPGLGLRLIYFSYDVKMKEKGDIPEGYSVSREKKERFSLILESASTNQTSMYLCASSLGTSGTYEQFFGPGTRLTVL.

This clone appeared a single time. V usage is TRBV4-1 and J usage is TRBJ1-2, with TRBD1 matching over 7 bases. CDR1 and CDR2 from the germline V gene are MGHRA and YSYEKL. This CDR3 comprises 16 residues. V lost 5 bases, J lost 3 bases, and 12 bases stayed unmatched. CDR3 sequence reads: CASSAELGQPHYGYTF. In DNA, the CDR3 is TGCGCCAGCAGCGCTGAACTGGGACAGCCCCACTATGGCTACACCTTC.